This TCR beta chain was retrieved from a study of blood T cell repertoires in COVID-19. The data were produced by immunoSEQ multiplex PCR, yet TCRdb's version contains in-frame clones alone and is incomplete. The sample lists over 70,000 clones; around 77% were seen once. V gave up 2 bases and J gave up 1 base; unmatched junction bases: 14. Per germline, CDR1 SEHNR and CDR2 FQNEAQ (reference sequence). This CDR3 is 19 amino acids long. This rearrangement joins TRBV7-9 to TRBJ1-1; 9 bases are shared with TRBD1. The origin of this receptor is a man aged 65 to 79 with COVID-19, enrolled during active disease. Sequencing was performed on peripheral blood. CDR3 loop: CASSLFSGTGRPTNTEAFF. In nucleotides, the CDR3 is TGTGCCAGCAGCTTATTCTCAGGGACAGGGCGTCCGACGAACACTGAAGCTTTCTTT. The full variable domain, rest sourced from reference TRBV7-9 and TRBJ1-1, is DTGVSQNPRHKITKRGQNVTFRCDPISEHNRLYWYRQTLGQGPEFLTYFQNEAQLEKSRLLSDRFSAERPKGSFSTLEIQRTEQGDSAMYLCASSLFSGTGRPTNTEAFFGQGTRLTVV.